This paragraph reports one TCR beta chain. There are a few counts of this clonotype. The antigen it binds to is not known. Qualities for individual bases were not recorded, and no much larger clone is one base off. This entry is derived from a study of CD8 T cells in ankylosing spondylitis (dated by TCRdb to 2015 to 2018). General notes on the study: To find TCR variants linked to disease, the study profiled T cell receptor beta repertoires in ankylosing spondylitis patients and healthy donors. The full study cohort was made up of 25 ankylosing spondylitis patients and about a hundred healthy donors. Samples of peripheral blood were taken, and for ankylosing spondylitis patients, synovial fluid was collected as well.

The run used an Illumina HiSeq 2500. TCR beta libraries were prepared by quantitative 5'-RACE with molecular barcodes. In the original analysis: A new computational method based on a probabilistic model of VDJ rearrangement was used to identify disease-linked TCR variants. Clones were called with MiXCR by TCRdb after fastp trimmed the public reads at Q25, and only in-frame beta chains were retained. Rows matching on CDR3 protein sequence are summarized as one entry with the most common DNA and genes. It is TCRdb's table, rather than the study itself, that gives the V and J calls and clone size. The sample table shows 150,000 or so distinct CDR3 sequences, and around a tenth are seen once. The ten largest clones take up almost 30% of the sample. The germline V gene specifies SGHRS as CDR1 and YFSETQ as CDR2. The CDR3 goes from the cysteine to the phenylalanine over 16 residues. CDR3 DNA is the only sequence kept; it has 48 bases, read in frame from the first base. Compared with germline, V lacks 0 bases and J lacks 4 bases; bases without a gene match: 9.

Findings and caveats that apply to the study as a whole: According to the report, matched synovial fluid samples from ankylosing spondylitis patients were significantly enriched for the disease-linked clones. A TCR beta motif of several highly homologous amino acid variants appeared characteristic of blood from ankylosing spondylitis patients. The disease-linked clones had a CD8+ phenotype and were found at relatively low frequencies in peripheral blood. Some motif variants had previously been reported in the synovial fluid and blood of reactive arthritis patients, which suggests shared mechanisms of disease initiation.

Sequenced material: blood, either unsorted or a sorted T cell fraction (not recorded which). This sequence uses TRBV5-1 and TRBJ1-1; the central 7 bases match TRBD1. This clonotype was obtained from a male donor with ankylosing spondylitis or in good health (not recorded which). The bases are TGCGCCAGCAGCTTGGGGCCACAGGGGTCGGGCACTGAAGCTTTCTTT. This translates into CASSLGPQGSGTEAFF. Extended through the reference TRBV5-1 and TRBJ1-1 proteins, this CDR3 yields the full variable domain: KAGVTQTPRYLIKTRGQQVTLSCSPISGHRSVSWYQQTPGQGLQFLFEYFSETQRNKGNFPGRFSGRQFSNSRSEMNVSTLELGDSALYLCASSLGPQGSGTEAFFGQGTRLTVV.